A single sample gave rise to the 11 T cell receptor beta chains below, sequenced in a study of beta chain features in type 1 diabetes. Points from the study as a whole: In every one of the four CD4+ subsets, TCRB CDR3s were moderately but significantly shorter in Type 1 diabetes patients.

Reverse transcribing all isolated RNA meant expressed TCRB transcripts were sequenced. Produced via immunoSEQ multiplex PCR; TCRdb's table is partial and in-frame only. The table has 300,000 or so clones, approximately 9.9% seen once. For these receptors, no antigen is known. Sequencing input: central memory CD4+ T cells from blood. These receptors were collected from a man aged 25 to 40 with type 1 diabetes.

This clone was seen a few times. The chain joins TRBV5-6 to TRBJ2-1; no definite D call. V was pared by 0 bases and J by 5 bases, with 9 bases between. The germline V gene has CDR1 SGHDT and CDR2 YYEEEE. The CDR3 runs 14 residues. Here the CDR3 reads CASSLAAAHNEQFF. The CDR3 DNA reads as TGTGCCAGCAGCTTGGCGGCAGCCCACAATGAGCAGTTCTTC.

This clone showed up many times. The chain joins TRBV7-9 to TRBJ2-5; D could derive from TRBD1 or TRBD2 (5 bases each). V gave up 5 bases and J gave up 1 base, with 8 bases separating them. This CDR3 is built from 13 residues. Germline V gives CDR1 SEHNR, CDR2 FQNEAQ (reference sequence). The CDR3 loop is CASSPGTQETQYF. The CDR3 coding sequence is TGTGCCAGCAGCCCCGGGACCCAAGAGACCCAGTACTTC.

This chain connects TRBV5-4 to TRBJ2-2; 11 bases line up with TRBD2. The germline CDR1 and CDR2 sequences are SGHNT and YYREEE (reference sequence). J gave up 4 bases and V 5 bases, and 7 bases lay outside the gene matches. CDR3 length: 16 amino acids. The CDR3 DNA follows: TGTGCCAGCAGGCCCATAGCGGGGGGGCCCACCGGGGAGCTGTTTTTT. Its protein product is CASRPIAGGPTGELFF.

This clone was seen a few times. This chain joins TRBV7-8 and TRBJ2-5, with TRBD2 matching over 8 bases. CDR1 and CDR2 (germline): SGHVS, FQNEAQ. Trimming at V came to 1 base and at J to 4 bases, leaving 5 bases not matched to a gene. CDR3 size: 15 residues. CDR3 amino acids: CASSLDRTSPETQYF. CDR3 bases: TGTGCCAGCAGCTTAGACAGGACTAGCCCAGAGACCCAGTACTTC.

This clone has more than one count but fewer than ten. The chain joins TRBV6-6 to TRBJ1-5; tentative D call: TRBD1 (6 bases). This CDR3 has 16 amino acids. With 6 bases removed from V and 1 base from J, the gap between germline ends came to 16 bases. The V gene's germline CDR1 is MNHNY and CDR2 SVGAGI (reference sequence). CDR3 coding DNA: TGTGCCAGCAGGAGCGGAGATAGGGGGAGCAATCAGCCCCAGCATTTT. Its translation: CASRSGDRGSNQPQHF.

This clone was detected only a few times. The chain links TRBV30 to TRBJ2-2; D not certain. CDR1 is GTSNPN and CDR2 is SVGIG in the germline V gene (reference sequence). The CDR3 extends over 14 amino acids. Trimming cost V 3 bases and J 2 bases, with 10 bases left between them. The CDR3 DNA reads as TGTGCCTGGAGCCCATCCCCTAACACCGGGGAGCTGTTTTTT. Translating it yields CAWSPSPNTGELFF. Together with reference TRBV30 and TRBJ2-2, the CDR3 gives the full variable domain: SQTIHQWPATLVQPVGSPLSLECTVEGTSNPNLYWYRQAAGRGLQLLFYSVGIGQISSEVPQNLSASRPQDRQFILSSKKLLLSDSGFYLCAWSPSPNTGELFFGEGSRLTVL.

This clone has just a few counts. This chain joins TRBV28 and TRBJ1-2; TRBD1 might be the D (5 bases). V was clipped by 1 base and J by 8 bases, with 17 bases between them. Germline V lookup: CDR1 MDHEN, CDR2 SYDVKM. CDR3 length equals 15 residues. In DNA, the CDR3 is TGTGCCAGCAGTTTATTTGGCAGGGCGGGCCCGGGCTACACCTTC. It specifies CASSLFGRAGPGYTF.

The chain recombines TRBV29-1 with TRBJ2-5; TRBD1 agrees at 11 bases. The CDR3 spans 13 residues. The J segment lost 4 bases and the V segment lost 5 bases, leaving 3 bases of the junction unmatched. Germline CDR1 is SQVTM and CDR2 is ANQGSEA. The CDR3 DNA is TGCAGCGTTTCCGGGACAGGGGGAGAGACCCAGTACTTC. This gives the protein CSVSGTGGETQYF.

This clone has more than one count but fewer than ten. The V call is TRBV11-2, the J call TRBJ1-1; D might be TRBD1 (5 bases). Trimming shortened V by 5 bases and J by 7 bases, and 14 bases separated the two germline ends. The V gene's germline CDR1 is SGHAT and CDR2 FQNNGV. The CDR3 has 13 residues. DNA of the CDR3: TGTGCCAGCAGCGCCTTTGGGGACGGTGAAGCTTTCTTT. This translates into CASSAFGDGEAFF.

This sequence joins TRBV14 and TRBJ1-6; D uncertain. Trimming removed 2 bases at V and 13 bases at J, with 12 bases between. The CDR3 has 13 amino acids. Germline V gene sequence: CDR1 SGHDN, CDR2 FVKESK. The CDR3 loop is CASSQIKDGPLHF. In nucleotides, the CDR3 is TGTGCCAGCAGCCAAATAAAAGACGGGCCCCTCCACTTT.

This clone was counted only a few times. J is TRBJ1-2 and V is TRBV5-1, with 9 bases lining up with TRBD1. The germline CDR1 and CDR2 sequences are SGHRS and YFSETQ. Unmatched junction bases numbered 8, after V lost 4 bases and J lost 4 bases. This CDR3 contains 15 residues. The CDR3 here is CASSPLGTGTYGYTF. DNA for the CDR3: TGCGCCAGCAGCCCCCTCGGGACAGGGACCTATGGCTACACCTTC.